This T cell receptor (beta chain) appears in the sequencing data of a study of cytomegalovirus exposure and HLA in healthy donors. Findings and caveats of the study: A few chains linked to CMV were shown in vitro to be specific for CMV antigens. The likely origin of a cluster of highly shared sequence variants was a sequencing artifact. Beyond CMV serostatus, there was no information to go on about immune exposure.

The PCR was carried out with 60 Vbeta primers and 13 Jbeta primers. TCRdb's copy holds only in-frame clones and misses some; the assay was immunoSEQ multiplex PCR. The sample comprises some 120,000 clones, over 70% of which are singletons, and 2.1% rests with the top ten. V lost 4 bases, J lost 4 bases, and 5 bases stayed unmatched. Germline CDR1 MNHEY, CDR2 SMNVEV (reference sequence). The CDR3 has 15 amino acids. At the time of sampling, donors were nominally healthy, though unrecorded immune exposures were likely. As to this clone: Its specificity is unknown.

The receptor's source is a woman between 40 and 50 years old in good health and CMV-seropositive. The specimen sequenced was PBMCs. This chain connects TRBV27 to TRBJ1-1; the match to TRBD1 covers 11 bases. DNA of the CDR3: TGTGCCAGCAGTTCTGGACAGGGGGCGCTCACTGAAGCTTTCTTT. Protein sequence: CASSSGQGALTEAFF.